This record looks at one T cell receptor beta chain sequence and its context. V shed 6 bases and J 3 bases; nucleotides not matched to a gene: 4. This CDR3 spans 13 amino acids. CDR1 SNHLY and CDR2 FYNNEI come from the germline V gene. This entry is derived from a study of OX40 agonist ivuxolimab in advanced cancers. In the study overall: From 23 to 79 years was the age range, with a mean of around 56 years, and roughly 80% were male. Under the entry rules, prior anti-PD-1, anti-PD-L1 or anti-CTLA-4 therapy was allowed, and roughly 39% had some.

The assay was immunoSEQ multiplex PCR, and TCRdb's table has in-frame clones only and misses some. The profile shows fewer than 85,000 clones, 88% of them singletons. The chain links TRBV2 to TRBJ1-1; 7 bases are a match to TRBD1. Sample: CD4+ or CD8+ T cells sorted from blood, taken in a trial of the OX40 agonist ivuxolimab. The sequence was obtained from an adult with an advanced solid tumor such as melanoma, head and neck, liver or kidney cancer. The CDR3 nucleotides are TGTGCCAGCAGGGCGACAGGGTACACTGAAGCTTTCTTT. It translates to CASRATGYTEAFF. Full variable domain (rest looked up from reference TRBV2 and TRBJ1-1): EPEVTQTPSHQVTQMGQEVILRCVPISNHLYFYWYRQILGQKVEFLVSFYNNEISEKSEIFDDQFSVERPDGSNFTLKIRSTKLEDSAMYFCASRATGYTEAFFGQGTRLTVV.